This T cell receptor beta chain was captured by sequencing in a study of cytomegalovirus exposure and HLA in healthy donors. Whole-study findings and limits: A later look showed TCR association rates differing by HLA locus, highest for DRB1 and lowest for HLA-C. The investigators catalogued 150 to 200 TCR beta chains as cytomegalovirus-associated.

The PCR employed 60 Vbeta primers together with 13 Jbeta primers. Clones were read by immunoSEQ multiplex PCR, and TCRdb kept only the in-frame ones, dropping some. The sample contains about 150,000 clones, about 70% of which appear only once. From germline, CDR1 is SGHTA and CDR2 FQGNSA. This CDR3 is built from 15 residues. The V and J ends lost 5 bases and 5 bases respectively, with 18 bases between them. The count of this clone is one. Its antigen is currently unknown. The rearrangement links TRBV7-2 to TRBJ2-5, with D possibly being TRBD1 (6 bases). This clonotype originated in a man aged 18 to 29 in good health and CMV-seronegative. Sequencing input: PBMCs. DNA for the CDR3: TGTGCCAGCAGCCCAGTGACAGGCGCCTGGGAGACCCAGTACTTC. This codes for CASSPVTGAWETQYF.